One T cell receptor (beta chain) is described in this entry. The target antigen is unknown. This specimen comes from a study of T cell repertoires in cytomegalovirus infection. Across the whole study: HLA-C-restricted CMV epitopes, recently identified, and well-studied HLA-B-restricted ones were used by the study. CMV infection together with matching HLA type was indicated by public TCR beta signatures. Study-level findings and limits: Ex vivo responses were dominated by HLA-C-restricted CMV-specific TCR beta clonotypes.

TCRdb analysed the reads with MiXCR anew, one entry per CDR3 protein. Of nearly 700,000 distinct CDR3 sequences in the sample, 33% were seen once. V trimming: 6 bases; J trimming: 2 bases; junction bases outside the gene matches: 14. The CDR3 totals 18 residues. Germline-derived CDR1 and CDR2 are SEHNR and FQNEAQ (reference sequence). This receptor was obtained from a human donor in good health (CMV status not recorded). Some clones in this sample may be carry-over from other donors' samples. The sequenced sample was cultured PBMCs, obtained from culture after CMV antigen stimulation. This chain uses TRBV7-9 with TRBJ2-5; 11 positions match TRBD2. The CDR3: CASRQTSGVRPSQETQYF. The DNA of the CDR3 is TGTGCCAGCAGACAGACTAGCGGGGTCCGTCCTAGTCAAGAGACCCAGTACTTC. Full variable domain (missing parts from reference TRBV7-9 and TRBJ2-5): DTGVSQNPRHKITKRGQNVTFRCDPISEHNRLYWYRQTLGQGPEFLTYFQNEAQLEKSRLLSDRFSAERPKGSFSTLEIQRTEQGDSAMYLCASRQTSGVRPSQETQYFGPGTRLLVL.